The 20 T cell receptor beta chains reported below all come from one sample, sequenced in a study of blood T cells in healthy people across ages. Through a sample-barcoded 5' primer and a J-beta primer mix, a second PCR was run for roughly 6 to 11 cycles. Using its own MiXCR run on the 5' RACE reads, TCRdb lists one record per CDR3 protein. The table includes about 560,000 distinct CDR3 sequences, 25% to 35% detected once. Separately, the same data were catalogued under a study of T cells of mothers and their children.

The specimen sequenced was blood. The receptors stem from a boy aged 2 to 9 in good health.

This clonotype was seen more than once but under ten times. The chain links TRBV12-5 to TRBJ2-3; D unresolved. Germline V CDR1 and CDR2: LGHNT, FRNRAP. There are 14 residues in the CDR3. The V end was cut by 1 base, the J end by 0 bases, with 5 bases between. The CDR3 here is CASGLADSTDTQYF. In nucleotides, the CDR3 is TGTGCTAGTGGTTTGGCGGATAGCACAGATACGCAGTATTTT.

The chain carries TRBV9 and TRBJ2-3; D perhaps matches TRBD1 (6 bases). CDR3 length: 16 residues. The germline gives CDR1 SGDLS, CDR2 YYNGEE. V was trimmed by 3 bases and J by 2 bases, leaving 16 bases between them. The CDR3 bases are TGTGCCAGCAGCGGACCGGACGGGACATACACAGATACGCAGTATTTT. Its translation is CASSGPDGTYTDTQYF.

This chain joins TRBV7-9 and TRBJ2-3; D possibly uses TRBD1 or TRBD2 (6 bases each). V lost 2 bases and J lost 0, with 12 bases in between. Germline V gene sequence: CDR1 SEHNR, CDR2 FQNEAQ (reference sequence). CDR3 size: 16 residues. The CDR3 DNA reads as TGTGCCAGCAGCTTATCTCGGGGGCTAAGCACAGATACGCAGTATTTT. Encoded protein: CASSLSRGLSTDTQYF.

V usage is TRBV2 and J usage is TRBJ2-7, with D uncertain. Germline-derived CDR1 and CDR2 are SNHLY and FYNNEI. Trimming took 0 bases from V and 5 from J, leaving 8 bases between them. The CDR3 sequence is 13 residues long. CDR3 sequence reads: CASSEALRDEQYF. For the CDR3, the DNA is TGTGCCAGCAGTGAAGCGCTTAGGGACGAGCAGTACTTC. The whole variable domain, filled in from reference TRBV2 and TRBJ2-7, reads EPEVTQTPSHQVTQMGQEVILRCVPISNHLYFYWYRQILGQKVEFLVSFYNNEISEKSEIFDDQFSVERPDGSNFTLKIRSTKLEDSAMYFCASSEALRDEQYFGPGTRLTVT.

A few counts support this clonotype. The chain joins TRBV7-2 to TRBJ2-5, with no clear D. The closer fit of TRBJ2-1 to the DNA end suggests the J call may be wrong. Germline lookup yields CDR1 SGHTA and CDR2 FQGNSA. The CDR3 consists of 13 residues. This chain's CDR3 is CASSFGRRNEQFF. CDR3 DNA sequence: TGTGCCAGCAGCTTCGGACGGCGGAATGAGCAGTTCTTC.

The CDR3 sequence: CASSLIQGNDEQYF. Here the CDR3 DNA reads TGCGCCAGCAGCTTGATACAGGGAAACGACGAGCAGTACTTC. The chain combines TRBV5-1 with TRBJ2-7; possibly TRBD1 for D (6 bases). The CDR3 sequence is 14 residues long. Germline V CDR1 and CDR2: SGHRS, YFSETQ. V lost 1 base and J 5 bases, leaving 13 bases between the germline ends.

V usage is TRBV28 and J usage is TRBJ1-1, with D unresolved. There are 13 residues in the CDR3. Per germline, CDR1 MDHEN and CDR2 SYDVKM. The V end was cut by 6 bases, the J end by 6 bases, with 14 bases between. The CDR3 nucleotides are TGTGCCAGCAGGAGCACACCGAGCGCTGAAGCTTTCTTT. This codes for CASRSTPSAEAFF.

A few counts support this clonotype. The rearrangement uses TRBV2 and TRBJ2-5, with 9 positions matching TRBD1. The DNA end is more similar to TRBJ2-7, so the J call may be wrong. The CDR3 is made up of 16 amino acids. The germline V gene encodes CDR1 SNHLY and CDR2 FYNNEI. The CDR3 DNA reads as TGTGCCAGCAGCGTCGTGGGAGAGACAGGGGGGAACGAGCAGTACTTC. It encodes CASSVVGETGGNEQYF.

This clonotype was seen repeatedly, ten times or more. The rearrangement links TRBV28 to TRBJ2-6; D remains unclear. Deletions cut 2 bases from V and 0 bases from J, with 5 bases between. The V gene's germline CDR1 is MDHEN and CDR2 SYDVKM. The CDR3 has 15 residues. The CDR3 bases are TGTGCCAGCAGTTTAAGTAGCTCTGGGGCCAACGTCCTGACTTTC. Translating gives CASSLSSSGANVLTF.

The chain joins TRBV10-3 to TRBJ2-5; D tentatively reads TRBD1 or TRBD2 (5 bases each). The J call is in doubt because the DNA end fits TRBJ2-7 better. Germline values: CDR1 ENHRY, CDR2 SYGVKD. This CDR3 comprises 14 residues. The CDR3 is CAISELGTLYEQYF. The CDR3 region has the DNA TGTGCCATCAGTGAGTTGGGGACGCTCTACGAGCAGTACTTC.

The chain is built from TRBV24-1 and TRBJ2-5, with TRBD2 matching over 11 bases. J lost 1 base, V lost 4 bases, and 7 bases had no gene match. The CDR3 is 17 amino acids. Germline loops: CDR1 KGHDR, CDR2 SFDVKD. CDR3 sequence (DNA): TGTGCCACCAGTGACAAGGGGACTAGCGGCACCCAAGAGACCCAGTACTTC. This encodes CATSDKGTSGTQETQYF.

This clonotype was seen more than once but under ten times. This chain uses TRBV9 with TRBJ1-3; D gene unclear. This CDR3 has 16 residues. The germline V gene has CDR1 SGDLS and CDR2 YYNGEE. V was pared by 5 bases and J by 4 bases, with 19 bases between. CDR3 nucleotide sequence: TGTGCCAGCAGTCCTACCGGGAGGGCGGCAGGAAACACCATATATTTT. Protein: CASSPTGRAAGNTIYF. The full variable domain, with the rest looked up from reference TRBV9 and TRBJ1-3, is DSGVTQTPKHLITATGQRVTLRCSPRSGDLSVYWYQQSLDQGLQFLIQYYNGEERAKGNILERFSAQQFPDLHSELNLSSLELGDSALYFCASSPTGRAAGNTIYFGEGSWLTVV.

This clonotype came up a few times. V is TRBV20-1 and J is TRBJ2-5; D might be TRBD2 (7 bases). This CDR3 has 15 residues. The V end was cut by 4 bases, the J end by 5 bases, with 20 bases between. Per germline, CDR1 DFQATT and CDR2 SNEGSKA (reference sequence). CDR3 sequence: CSAKGRRGGEETQYF. DNA for the CDR3: TGCAGTGCTAAAGGCCGCAGGGGAGGGGAGGAGACCCAGTACTTC.

This clonotype was recorded a few times. The chain uses TRBV7-9 and TRBJ2-5; 8 nucleotides agree with TRBD1. Judging by the DNA end, TRBJ2-7 fits better; the J call may be wrong. CDR3 size: 17 residues. Germline-derived CDR1 and CDR2 are SEHNR and FQNEAQ (reference sequence). The DNA for the CDR3 is TGTGCCAGCAGCTTAGGTTATCGGACAGGGAATTTCGACGAGCAGTACTTC. Residues: CASSLGYRTGNFDEQYF.

CDR3 in amino acids: CASRSGLAGADTQYF. The CDR3 DNA reads TGCGCCAGCAGGTCGGGACTAGCGGGGGCAGATACGCAGTATTTT. V gene TRBV5-1 combines with J gene TRBJ2-3, with 14 bases identical to TRBD2. Germline V gene data show CDR1 as SGHRS and CDR2 as YFSETQ. The CDR3 has 15 residues. V shed 5 bases and J 4 bases; nucleotides not matched to a gene: 3.

This clonotype was observed many times. The chain combines TRBV5-1 with TRBJ2-7, with D perhaps matching TRBD2 (6 bases). Germline CDR1 SGHRS, CDR2 YFSETQ. Trimming cost V 4 bases and J 3 bases, with 14 bases left between them. CDR3 length equals 14 residues. This CDR3 reads CASSPGGRLYEQYF. The DNA of the CDR3 is TGCGCCAGCAGCCCCGGGGGACGCCTCTACGAGCAGTACTTC.

The sample holds a few counts of this clonotype. The rearrangement uses TRBV20-1 and TRBJ2-5; possibly TRBD1 for D (6 bases). The J call may be mistaken, given a closer DNA end match to TRBJ2-7. The germline CDR1 and CDR2 sequences are DFQATT and SNEGSKA (reference sequence). The length of the CDR3 is 11 residues. CDR3 bases: TGCAGTGCAATTACAGGGATCGAGCAGTACTTC. Its translation: CSAITGIEQYF.

The chain links TRBV5-5 to TRBJ2-7, with 9 nucleotides matching TRBD1. Germline-derived CDR1 and CDR2 are SGHKS and YYEKEE (reference sequence). The CDR3 extends over 15 amino acids. V gave up 4 bases and J gave up 2 bases; unmatched junction bases: 7. CDR3 region: CASSLRGTGPYEQYF. The CDR3 bases are TGTGCCAGCAGCCTACGTGGGACAGGGCCCTACGAGCAGTACTTC.

This clonotype appeared a few times. This chain joins TRBV29-1 and TRBJ2-1; D is ambiguous. The CDR3 length is 11 residues. Germline values: CDR1 SQVTM, CDR2 ANQGSEA. V was shortened by 4 bases and J by 8 bases, with 9 bases between the two germline ends. CDR3 sequence: CSVVLWDEQFF. The CDR3 nucleotides are TGCAGCGTTGTGCTCTGGGATGAGCAGTTCTTC.

This clonotype appeared many times. This chain connects TRBV20-1 to TRBJ2-5; D is unclear. Deletions cut 1 base from V and 4 bases from J, with 10 bases between. The CDR3 sequence is 13 residues long. CDR1 DFQATT and CDR2 SNEGSKA come from the germline V gene (reference sequence). For the CDR3, the DNA is TGCAGTGCTAGAGGGGCACTTAGAGAGACCCAGTACTTC. It specifies CSARGALRETQYF.